Described below is a single T cell receptor (beta chain) sequence and its context. Antigen specificity is unknown. The data were taken from a study of cytomegalovirus exposure and HLA in healthy donors. The PCR used 60 Vbeta and 13 Jbeta primers. Sequencing was performed with immunoSEQ multiplex PCR; in TCRdb, only in-frame clones are kept and a portion is missing. This table holds under 200,000 clones, around 75% found once. Study outcomes and limitations: Most TCR beta V segments were productive about 90% or about 30% of the time in an earlier analysis. Researchers counted some 150 TCR beta chains as cytomegalovirus-associated. Reports described diagnosis of cytomegalovirus status by the classifier as highly specific and sensitive. Analysis was carried out at a later point, and it linked a missense DCLRE1C variant to TCR beta V- and J-gene trimming.

The CDR3 contains 16 residues. In germline, CDR1 is SGHAT, CDR2 FQDESV (reference sequence). V lost 5 bases, J lost 3 bases, and 10 bases stayed unmatched. The sequenced sample consisted of PBMCs. The TCR sequence derives from a woman aged 40 to 55 in good health and CMV-seropositive. The rearrangement links TRBV11-1 to TRBJ2-1, with TRBD2 matching 7 bases. CDR3 loop: CASSARLAINYNEQFF. DNA of the CDR3: TGTGCCAGCAGCGCACGACTAGCCATAAACTACAATGAGCAGTTCTTC. The full variable domain, its missing parts supplied by reference TRBV11-1 and TRBJ2-1, is EAEVAQSPRYKITEKSQAVAFWCDPISGHATLYWYRQILGQGPELLVQFQDESVVDDSQLPKDRFSAERLKGVDSTLKIQPAELGDSAMYLCASSARLAINYNEQFFGPGTRLTVL.